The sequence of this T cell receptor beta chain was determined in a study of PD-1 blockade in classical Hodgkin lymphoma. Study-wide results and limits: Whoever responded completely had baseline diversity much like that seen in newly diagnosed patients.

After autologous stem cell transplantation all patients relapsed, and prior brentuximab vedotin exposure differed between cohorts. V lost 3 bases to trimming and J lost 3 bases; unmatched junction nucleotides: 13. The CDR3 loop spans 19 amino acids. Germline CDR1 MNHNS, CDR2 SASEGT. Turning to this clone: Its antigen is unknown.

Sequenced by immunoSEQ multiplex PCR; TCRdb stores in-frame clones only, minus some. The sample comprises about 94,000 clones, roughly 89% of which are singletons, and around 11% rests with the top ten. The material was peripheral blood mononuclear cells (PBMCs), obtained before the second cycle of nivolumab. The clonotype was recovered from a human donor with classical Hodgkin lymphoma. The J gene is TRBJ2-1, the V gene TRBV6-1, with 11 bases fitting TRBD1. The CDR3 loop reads CASSDRDRGYSGNYNEQFF. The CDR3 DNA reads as TGTGCCAGCAGTGACCGGGACAGGGGGTACAGCGGAAACTACAATGAGCAGTTCTTC.